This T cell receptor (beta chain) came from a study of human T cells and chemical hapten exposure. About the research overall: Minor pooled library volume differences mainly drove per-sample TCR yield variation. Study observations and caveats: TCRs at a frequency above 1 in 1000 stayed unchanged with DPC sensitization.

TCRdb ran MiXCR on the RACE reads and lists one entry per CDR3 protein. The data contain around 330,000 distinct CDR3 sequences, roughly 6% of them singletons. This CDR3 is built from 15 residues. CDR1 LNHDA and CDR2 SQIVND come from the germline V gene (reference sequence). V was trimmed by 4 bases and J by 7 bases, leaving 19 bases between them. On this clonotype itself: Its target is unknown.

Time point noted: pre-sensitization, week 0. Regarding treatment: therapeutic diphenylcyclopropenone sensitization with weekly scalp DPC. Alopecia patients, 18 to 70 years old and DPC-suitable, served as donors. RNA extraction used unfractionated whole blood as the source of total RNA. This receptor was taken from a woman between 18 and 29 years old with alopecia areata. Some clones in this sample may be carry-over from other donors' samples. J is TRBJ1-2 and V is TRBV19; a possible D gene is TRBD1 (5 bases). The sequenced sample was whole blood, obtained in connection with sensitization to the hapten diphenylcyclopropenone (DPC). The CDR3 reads CASSREPGTYLGYTF. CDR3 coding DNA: TGTGCCAGTAGTAGGGAGCCCGGGACTTACCTTGGCTACACCTTC.